These 5 T cell receptor beta chains were all obtained from the same sample, sequenced in a study of CD8 T cells in ankylosing spondylitis. The antigens for these receptors are not known. Study-level findings and limits: What appeared characteristic of ankylosing spondylitis blood was a TCR beta motif of eight or nine highly homologous variants.

TCRdb used MiXCR to reprocess the 5' RACE reads, holding one entry per CDR3 protein. The profile shows about 750,000 distinct CDR3 sequences, around 17% of them singletons. Sequencing used blood, either unsorted or a sorted T cell fraction (not recorded which). These receptors all come from a male donor with ankylosing spondylitis.

This clonotype was detected a few times. The rearrangement joins TRBV7-2 to TRBJ2-3; TRBD2 aligns across 14 bases. With V trimmed by 4 bases and J by 3 bases, 3 bases remained unmatched. The CDR3 is 16 amino acids. The germline CDR1 and CDR2 sequences are SGHTA and FQGNSA. CDR3 amino acids: CASSSRLAGGTDTQYF. DNA for the CDR3: TGTGCCAGCAGCTCCCGACTAGCGGGAGGGACAGATACGCAGTATTTT.

The CDR3 loop is CASSQEPGFEAFF. As DNA, the CDR3 is TGCGCCAGCAGCCAAGAACCCGGCTTCGAAGCTTTCTTT. The chain has TRBV4-1 and TRBJ1-1, with unresolved D. CDR1 is MGHRA, CDR2 YSYEKL, per germline. The CDR3 contains 13 residues. Trimming took 0 bases from V and 8 from J, leaving 10 bases between them.

This clonotype was seen more than once but under ten times. CDR3 nucleotide sequence: TGTGCCAGCAGTGACGGGAGCTCCTACGAGCAGTACTTC. Translating it yields CASSDGSSYEQYF. The chain employs TRBV6-1 and TRBJ2-7, with TRBD2 as a possible D gene (6 bases). The CDR3 covers 13 residues. Trimming removed 3 bases from V and 0 bases from J, with 6 bases in between. Germline V gene lookup returns CDR1 MNHNS and CDR2 SASEGT.

This clonotype was recorded a few times. The chain is built from TRBV7-9 and TRBJ1-2; TRBD1 aligns across 8 bases. The V gene end was trimmed by 0 bases and the J gene end by 6 bases; junction bases not matched to a gene: 9. Germline-derived CDR1 and CDR2 are SEHNR and FQNEAQ (reference sequence). This CDR3 spans 16 amino acids. The CDR3 coding sequence is TGTGCCAGCAGCTTAGCCGGTGCAGGGGGCCACCATGGCTACACCTTC. Protein product: CASSLAGAGGHHGYTF. The whole variable domain, filled in from reference TRBV7-9 and TRBJ1-2, reads DTGVSQNPRHKITKRGQNVTFRCDPISEHNRLYWYRQTLGQGPEFLTYFQNEAQLEKSRLLSDRFSAERPKGSFSTLEIQRTEQGDSAMYLCASSLAGAGGHHGYTFGSGTRLTVV.

V usage is TRBV12-3 or TRBV12-4 and J usage is TRBJ2-7; D might be TRBD2 (5 bases). The ends were cut back, 6 bases at V and 7 bases at J, with 16 bases in the middle. This CDR3 spans 13 amino acids. CDR3 bases: TGTGCCAGCAGCCGGACTGGGAGAGTTGAGCAGTACTTC. The encoded protein is CASSRTGRVEQYF.